One sample yielded the 18 T cell receptor beta chains listed below, sequenced in a study of T cells in Graves' hyperthyroidism and ophthalmopathy (dated by TCRdb to between 2019 and 2020). Library generation was performed with multiplex PCR. TCRdb lists the instrument as Illumina HiSeq 2000. TCR beta CDR3 regions were amplified from RNA transcripts. For the first round of RT-PCR on the TCR CDR3, the HTBI primer set was used together with the Qiagen OneStep RT-PCR kit. The public reads were reanalyzed by TCRdb: fastp trimming at Q25, MiXCR alignment, in-frame beta chains only. Every CDR3 protein is listed once, alongside the most common genes and DNA of its rows. In this sample the table shows hundreds of thousands of distinct CDR3 sequences, roughly 18% of which occur a single time. Jointly, the top ten make up about 16% of the sample. The sample consisted of blood. These receptors all stem from a woman under 30 with Graves' ophthalmopathy.

The chain links TRBV29-1 to TRBJ1-2; 9 positions agree with TRBD1. The CDR3 runs 14 residues. V gave up 6 bases and J gave up 2 bases; unmatched junction bases: 7. The germline V gene has CDR1 SQVTM and CDR2 ANQGSEA. The CDR3: CSVLGTGPNYGYTF. CDR3 nucleotides: TGCAGCGTCCTAGGGACAGGGCCGAACTATGGCTACACCTTC. Complete variable domain (other parts from reference TRBV29-1 and TRBJ1-2): SAVISQKPSRDICQRGTSLTIQCQVDSQVTMMFWYRQQPGQSLTLIATANQGSEATYESGFVIDKFPISRPNLTFSTLTVSNMSPEDSSIYLCSVLGTGPNYGYTFGSGTRLTVV.

This clonotype came up many times. The rearrangement uses TRBV18 and TRBJ2-7; D is unresolved. Trimming removed 6 bases from V and 3 bases from J, with 15 bases in between. The germline CDR1 and CDR2 sequences are KGHSH and LQKENI. CDR3 length equals 14 residues. In nucleotides, the CDR3 is TGTGCCAGCTCCACGAAAAGAACAAGCTACGAGCAGTACTTC. Translating it yields CASSTKRTSYEQYF.

This clonotype has a count of ten or more. The V and J genes are TRBV5-1 and TRBJ1-5; TRBD1 is a possible D gene (6 bases). This CDR3 spans 15 amino acids. V lost 0 bases, J lost 6 bases, and 13 bases lay in between. Looked up from germline, CDR1 is SGHRS and CDR2 is YFSETQ. The CDR3 DNA follows: TGCGCCAGCAGCTTGGCCGGGGGCGCAGGTCAGCCCCAGCATTTT. Its translation is CASSLAGGAGQPQHF.

This clonotype was seen a few times. This sequence joins TRBV28 and TRBJ2-2, with D maybe TRBD2 (6 bases). CDR3 size: 17 residues. CDR1 is MDHEN, CDR2 SYDVKM, per germline. The V gene lost 3 bases and the J gene lost 0 bases, with 14 bases spanning the gap. DNA of the CDR3: TGTGCCAGCAGTTTCCCCCTCGGGACTTCGAACACCGGGGAGCTGTTTTTT. This codes for CASSFPLGTSNTGELFF.

The chain joins TRBV19 to TRBJ2-5; D unclear. CDR3 length: 14 residues. Germline loops: CDR1 LNHDA, CDR2 SQIVND (reference sequence). V shed 2 bases and J shed 5 bases, with 12 bases lying between them. CDR3 DNA sequence: TGTGCCAGTAGTATAACGGCAGGAGAGGAGACCCAGTACTTC. Residues: CASSITAGEETQYF. The whole variable domain, remainder taken from reference TRBV19 and TRBJ2-5, is DGGITQSPKYLFRKEGQNVTLSCEQNLNHDAMYWYRQDPGQGLRLIYYSQIVNDFQKGDIAEGYSVSREKKESFPLTVTSAQKNPTAFYLCASSITAGEETQYFGPGTRLLVL.

This clonotype was picked up many times. This chain uses TRBV19 with TRBJ1-1, with D hard to call. The V and J ends lost 8 bases and 4 bases respectively, with 14 bases between them. Per germline, CDR1 LNHDA and CDR2 SQIVND (reference sequence). The CDR3 has 13 residues. The CDR3 region has the DNA TGTGCCAGTGGAGTTATGGCGGGCACTGAAGCTTTCTTT. Its protein product is CASGVMAGTEAFF. The whole variable domain, filled in from reference TRBV19 and TRBJ1-1, reads DGGITQSPKYLFRKEGQNVTLSCEQNLNHDAMYWYRQDPGQGLRLIYYSQIVNDFQKGDIAEGYSVSREKKESFPLTVTSAQKNPTAFYLCASGVMAGTEAFFGQGTRLTVV.

This chain links TRBV2 with TRBJ1-2; 7 bases agree with TRBD1. V was clipped by 6 bases and J by 4 bases; unmatched bases: 5. The CDR3 is made up of 13 amino acids. CDR1 and CDR2 from the germline V gene are SNHLY and FYNNEI. CDR3 coding DNA: TGTGCCAGCAGGAGACAGGGCGGCTATGGCTACACCTTC. This encodes CASRRQGGYGYTF.

This clonotype was seen many times. V usage is TRBV12-3 or TRBV12-4 and J usage is TRBJ2-1; D may be TRBD2 (7 bases). Trimming left V 6 bases short and J 2 bases short, with 14 bases between. This CDR3 has 15 residues. The CDR3 loop is CASSGGTSTYNEQFF. The DNA for the CDR3 is TGTGCCAGCAGCGGGGGGACATCTACCTACAATGAGCAGTTCTTC.

CDR3 sequence (DNA): TGCAGCGTTGAGGGTGACAGCCTCTCCTACGAGCAGTACTTC. This sequence encodes CSVEGDSLSYEQYF. J is TRBJ2-7 and V is TRBV29-1, with TRBD1 as a possible D gene (5 bases). Germline V CDR1 and CDR2: SQVTM, ANQGSEA. CDR3 length equals 14 residues. V lost 3 bases and J 0 bases, leaving 12 bases between the germline ends.

At least ten counts were recorded for this clonotype. The V gene is TRBV30, the J gene TRBJ1-2, with D possibly matching TRBD1 (6 bases). Between the trimmed V and J ends, which lost 5 bases and 6 bases, there was a span of 19 bases. Germline loops: CDR1 GTSNPN, CDR2 SVGIG (reference sequence). This CDR3 has 14 residues. CDR3 loop: CAWSSGQQGNGYTF. CDR3 nucleotide sequence: TGTGCCTGGTCCTCAGGACAGCAGGGTAATGGCTACACCTTC. The variable domain in full, completed from reference TRBV30 and TRBJ1-2, reads SQTIHQWPATLVQPVGSPLSLECTVEGTSNPNLYWYRQAAGRGLQLLFYSVGIGQISSEVPQNLSASRPQDRQFILSSKKLLLSDSGFYLCAWSSGQQGNGYTFGSGTRLTVV.

As for this clonotype: Since the CDR3 does not end with the conserved phenylalanine or tryptophan, this likely comes from a read error. The chain combines TRBV20-1 with TRBJ1-1, with D possibly matching TRBD1 (6 bases). This CDR3 is 12 amino acids long. From germline, CDR1 is DFQATT and CDR2 SNEGSKA (reference sequence). The germline V and J ends were trimmed by 2 bases and 6 bases, with 10 bases remaining between them. CDR3 region: CSARQTGPEAFL. The CDR3 nucleotides are TGCAGTGCTAGACAGACAGGTCCTGAAGCTTTCCTT.

The chain couples TRBV6-5 to TRBJ2-7; D is uncertain. From germline, CDR1 is MNHEY and CDR2 SVGAGI. V was clipped by 0 bases and J by 0 bases, with 9 bases between them. This CDR3 is 15 amino acids long. CDR3 DNA sequence: TGTGCCAGCAGTTACTCGAGTGGCGACTCCTACGAGCAGTACTTC. Its translation is CASSYSSGDSYEQYF.

This clonotype was seen at least ten times. The chain links TRBV5-1 to TRBJ1-1; possibly TRBD1 for D (6 bases). This CDR3 region has 17 residues. The germline gives CDR1 SGHRS, CDR2 YFSETQ. V lost 0 bases to trimming and J lost 1 base, with 16 bases between them. The CDR3 region is CASSLGYTGTQNTEAFF. Written as DNA, the CDR3 is TGCGCCAGCAGCTTGGGGTATACCGGGACACAGAACACTGAAGCTTTCTTT.

This CDR3 reads CSVEGARYTEAFF. The CDR3 bases are TGCAGCGTTGAGGGGGCTCGTTACACTGAAGCTTTCTTT. The chain recombines TRBV29-1 with TRBJ1-1; weak D call: TRBD1 (6 bases). The CDR3 totals 13 residues. The V end was cut by 3 bases, the J end by 3 bases, with 11 bases between. Germline V gene sequence: CDR1 SQVTM, CDR2 ANQGSEA.

This clonotype occurred many times. The chain combines TRBV20-1 with TRBJ2-7; D might be TRBD2 (6 bases). This CDR3 contains 14 residues. Germline V gene sequence: CDR1 DFQATT, CDR2 SNEGSKA (reference sequence). The V gene lost 3 bases and the J gene lost 0 bases, with 12 bases spanning the gap. CDR3 coding DNA: TGCAGTGCTAGGGGGAGGTACAGCTCCTACGAGCAGTACTTC. Translating it yields CSARGRYSSYEQYF.

V and J are TRBV4-1 and TRBJ2-1; D is ambiguous. CDR3 length: 15 amino acids. Germline V gene data show CDR1 as MGHRA and CDR2 as YSYEKL. V shed 0 bases and J shed 1 base, with 7 bases lying between them. CDR3 bases: TGCGCCAGCAGCCAAGACTGGAATTCCTACAATGAGCAGTTCTTC. It is translated as CASSQDWNSYNEQFF.

This clonotype was seen at least ten times. This chain links TRBV29-1 with TRBJ2-5; 7 nucleotides line up with TRBD1. Looked up from germline, CDR1 is SQVTM and CDR2 is ANQGSEA. With 1 base clipped from V and 3 bases from J, the junction kept 5 bases outside the gene matches. This CDR3 comprises 14 residues. Written as DNA, the CDR3 is TGCAGCGTTGAAGCCTTTACAGGGGAAGAGACCCAGTACTTC. It translates to CSVEAFTGEETQYF.

The V and J genes are TRBV5-1 and TRBJ1-2; unclear D gene. This CDR3 contains 14 residues. The V gene lost 0 bases and the J gene lost 4 bases, with 10 bases spanning the gap. Germline CDR1 is SGHRS and CDR2 is YFSETQ. Here the CDR3 reads CASSLGQLAYGYTF. The CDR3, as DNA: TGCGCCAGCAGCTTGGGCCAGTTAGCCTATGGCTACACCTTC.